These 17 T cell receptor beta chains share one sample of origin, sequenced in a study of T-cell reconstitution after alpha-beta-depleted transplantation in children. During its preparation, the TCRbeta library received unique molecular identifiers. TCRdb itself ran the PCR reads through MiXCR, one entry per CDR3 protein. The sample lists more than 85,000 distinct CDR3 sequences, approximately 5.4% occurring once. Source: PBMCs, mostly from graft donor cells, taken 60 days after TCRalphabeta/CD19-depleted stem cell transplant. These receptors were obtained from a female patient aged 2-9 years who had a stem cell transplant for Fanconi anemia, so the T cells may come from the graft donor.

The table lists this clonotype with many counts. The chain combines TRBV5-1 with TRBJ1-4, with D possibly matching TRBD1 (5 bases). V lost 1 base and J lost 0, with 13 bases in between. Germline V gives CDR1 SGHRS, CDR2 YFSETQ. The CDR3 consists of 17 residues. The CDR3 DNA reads TGCGCCAGCAGCTTGCGGGCAGGACATGCAACTAATGAAAAACTGTTTTTT. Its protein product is CASSLRAGHATNEKLFF. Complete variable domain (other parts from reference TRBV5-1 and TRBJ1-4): KAGVTQTPRYLIKTRGQQVTLSCSPISGHRSVSWYQQTPGQGLQFLFEYFSETQRNKGNFPGRFSGRQFSNSRSEMNVSTLELGDSALYLCASSLRAGHATNEKLFFGSGTQLSVL.

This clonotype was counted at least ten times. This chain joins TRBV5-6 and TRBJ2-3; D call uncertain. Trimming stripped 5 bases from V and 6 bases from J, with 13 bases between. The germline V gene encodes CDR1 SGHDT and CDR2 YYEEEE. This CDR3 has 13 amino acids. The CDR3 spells CASSMGAFDTQYF. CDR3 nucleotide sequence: TGTGCCAGCAGTATGGGCGCATTTGATACGCAGTATTTT. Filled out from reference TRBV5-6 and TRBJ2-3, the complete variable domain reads DAGVTQSPTHLIKTRGQQVTLRCSPKSGHDTVSWYQQALGQGPQFIFQYYEEEERQRGNFPDRFSGHQFPNYSSELNVNALLLGDSALYLCASSMGAFDTQYFGPGTRLTVL.

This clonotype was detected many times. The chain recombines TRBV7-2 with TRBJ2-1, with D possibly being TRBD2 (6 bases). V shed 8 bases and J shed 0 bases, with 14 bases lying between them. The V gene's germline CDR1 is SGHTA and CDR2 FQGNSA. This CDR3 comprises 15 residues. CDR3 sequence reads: CASLERASSYNEQFF. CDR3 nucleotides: TGTGCCAGCCTCGAGCGGGCTAGCTCCTACAATGAGCAGTTCTTC.

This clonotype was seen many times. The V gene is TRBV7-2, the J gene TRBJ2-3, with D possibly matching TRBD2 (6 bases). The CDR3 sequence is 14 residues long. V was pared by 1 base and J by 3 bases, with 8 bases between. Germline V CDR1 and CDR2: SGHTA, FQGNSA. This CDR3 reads CASSLGGITDTQYF. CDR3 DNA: TGTGCCAGCAGCTTAGGCGGGATAACAGATACGCAGTATTTT.

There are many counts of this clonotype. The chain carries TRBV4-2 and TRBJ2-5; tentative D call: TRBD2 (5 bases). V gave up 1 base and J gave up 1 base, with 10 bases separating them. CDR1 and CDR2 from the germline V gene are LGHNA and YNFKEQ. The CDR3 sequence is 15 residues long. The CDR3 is CASSQAGILQETQYF. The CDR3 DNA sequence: TGTGCCAGCAGCCAAGCCGGGATCCTCCAAGAGACCCAGTACTTC.

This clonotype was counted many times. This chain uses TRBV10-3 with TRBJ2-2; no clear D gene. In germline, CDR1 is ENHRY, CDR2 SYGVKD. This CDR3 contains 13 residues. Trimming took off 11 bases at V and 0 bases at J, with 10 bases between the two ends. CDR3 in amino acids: CALSATNTGELFF. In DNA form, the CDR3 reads TGTGCCCTGAGCGCCACGAACACCGGGGAGCTGTTTTTT.

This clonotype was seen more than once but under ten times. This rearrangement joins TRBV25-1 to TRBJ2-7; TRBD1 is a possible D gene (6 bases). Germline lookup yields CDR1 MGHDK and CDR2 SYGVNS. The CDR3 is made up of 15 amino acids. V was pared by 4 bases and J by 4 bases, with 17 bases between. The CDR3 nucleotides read TGTGCCAGCAGTGCTCTCAGGTGGGGGCAATACGAGCAGTACTTC. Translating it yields CASSALRWGQYEQYF.

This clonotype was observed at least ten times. The CDR3 loop reads CASSPLGETQYF. Here the CDR3 DNA reads TGTGCCAGCAGCCCACTAGGTGAAACGCAGTATTTT. J is TRBJ2-3 and V is TRBV3-1, with a weak D call TRBD2 (5 bases). Germline CDR1 reads LGHDT; CDR2 reads YNNKEL (reference sequence). This CDR3 is 12 amino acids long. V was pared by 4 bases and J by 9 bases, with 11 bases between.

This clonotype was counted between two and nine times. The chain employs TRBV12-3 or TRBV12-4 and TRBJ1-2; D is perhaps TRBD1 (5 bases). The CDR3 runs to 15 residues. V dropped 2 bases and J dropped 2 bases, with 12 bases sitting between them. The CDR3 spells CASSLQVGANYGYTF. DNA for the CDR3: TGTGCCAGCAGTTTACAAGTAGGGGCCAACTATGGCTACACCTTC.

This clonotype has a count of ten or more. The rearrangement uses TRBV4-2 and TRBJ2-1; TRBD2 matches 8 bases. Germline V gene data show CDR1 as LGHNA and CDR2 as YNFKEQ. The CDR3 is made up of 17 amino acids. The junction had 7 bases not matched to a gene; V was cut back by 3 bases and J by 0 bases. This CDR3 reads CASSQGSGVSSYNEQFF. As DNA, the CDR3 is TGTGCCAGCAGCCAGGGTAGCGGGGTCAGCTCCTACAATGAGCAGTTCTTC.

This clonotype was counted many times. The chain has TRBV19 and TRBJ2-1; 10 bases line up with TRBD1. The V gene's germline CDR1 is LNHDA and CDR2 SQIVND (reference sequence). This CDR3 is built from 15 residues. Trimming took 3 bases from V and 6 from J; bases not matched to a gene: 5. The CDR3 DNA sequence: TGTGCCAGTAGTATGGGGACAGGGGTCGGCAATGAGCAGTTCTTC. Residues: CASSMGTGVGNEQFF.

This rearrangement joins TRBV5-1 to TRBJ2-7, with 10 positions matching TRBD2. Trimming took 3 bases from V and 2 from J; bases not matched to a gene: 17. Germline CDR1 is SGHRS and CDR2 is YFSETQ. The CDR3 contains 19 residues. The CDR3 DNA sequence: TGCGCCAGCAGCTCTAGATCAGGTGGTCTAGCGGGAGCAGCCTACGAGCAGTACTTC. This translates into CASSSRSGGLAGAAYEQYF.

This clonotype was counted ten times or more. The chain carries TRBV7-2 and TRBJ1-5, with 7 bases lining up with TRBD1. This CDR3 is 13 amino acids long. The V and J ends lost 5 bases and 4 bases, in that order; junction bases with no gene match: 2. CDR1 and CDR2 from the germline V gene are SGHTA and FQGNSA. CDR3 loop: CASSQGQNQPQHF. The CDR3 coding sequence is TGTGCCAGCAGCCAGGGACAGAATCAGCCCCAGCATTTT.

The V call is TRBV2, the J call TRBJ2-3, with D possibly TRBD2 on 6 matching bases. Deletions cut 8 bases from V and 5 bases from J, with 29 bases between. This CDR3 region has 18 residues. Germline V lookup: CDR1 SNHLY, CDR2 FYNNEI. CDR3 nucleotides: TGTGCCAGCTGTTTATTCGGCCGGGGGAGTCTTCTCATAGATACGCAGTATTTT. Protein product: CASCLFGRGSLLIDTQYF.

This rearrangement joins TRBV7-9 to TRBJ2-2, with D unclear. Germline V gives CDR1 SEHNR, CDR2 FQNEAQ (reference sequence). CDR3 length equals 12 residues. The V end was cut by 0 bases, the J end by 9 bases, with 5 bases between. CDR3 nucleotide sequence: TGTGCCAGCAGCTTAGCCAGCTGGGAGCTGTTTTTT. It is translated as CASSLASWELFF.

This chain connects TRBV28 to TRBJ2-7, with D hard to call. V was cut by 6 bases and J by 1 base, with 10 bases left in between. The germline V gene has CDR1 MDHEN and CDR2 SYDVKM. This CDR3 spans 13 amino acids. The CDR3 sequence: CASSNVRSYEQYF. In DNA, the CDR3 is TGTGCCAGCAGCAACGTGAGGTCCTACGAGCAGTACTTC.

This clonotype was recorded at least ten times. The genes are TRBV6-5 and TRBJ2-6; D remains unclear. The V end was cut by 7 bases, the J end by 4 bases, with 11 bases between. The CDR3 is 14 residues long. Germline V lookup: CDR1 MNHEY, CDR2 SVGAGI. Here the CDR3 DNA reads TGTGCCAGCAATAGGAAAGCAGGGGCCAACGTCCTGACTTTC. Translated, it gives CASNRKAGANVLTF.